The entry below describes one T cell receptor (beta chain). Treatment indicated: preoperative locoregional IRX-2 cytokine immunotherapy. This phase Ib study tested locoregional IRX-2 cytokine immunotherapy given before surgery. V lost 0 bases to trimming and J lost 8 bases, with 17 bases between them. CDR1 is SGHRS, CDR2 YFSETQ, per germline. The CDR3 covers 15 residues. This specimen comes from a study of preoperative IRX-2 immunotherapy in early breast cancer. TCRdb's copy holds only in-frame clones and misses some; the assay was immunoSEQ multiplex PCR. The sample carries some 99,000 clones, roughly 90% recorded once.

This chain joins TRBV5-1 and TRBJ1-2; D is possibly TRBD1 (5 bases). This TCR came from a human donor with breast cancer. The sample in question was tumor tissue, obtained after IRX-2 immunotherapy. CDR3: CASSLGEGRHLGYTF. CDR3 in DNA: TGCGCCAGCAGCTTGGGGGAGGGACGGCATTTGGGCTACACCTTC.